This TCR beta chain derives from a study of beta chain features in type 1 diabetes. Study-level results: Patients with Type 1 diabetes showed moderately but significantly shorter TCRB CDR3s in all four CD4+ subsets. For type 1 diabetes patients, VDJ junctions showed fewer insertions and more deletions.

The CDR3 sequence is 15 residues long. From germline, CDR1 is SGHRS and CDR2 YFSETQ. V lost 4 bases and J lost 4, with 17 bases in between. About this clone: What it recognizes is unknown.

The sequenced template was cDNA made from the entire isolated RNA. The table came from immunoSEQ multiplex PCR; TCRdb's copy has only in-frame clones and leaves some out. The data hold about 160,000 clones, with roughly 59% observed a single time. This TCR derives from a young man with type 1 diabetes. The J gene is TRBJ2-5, the V gene TRBV5-1; D may be TRBD2 (6 bases). The specimen was naive CD4+ T cells from blood. The CDR3 is CASSTVAVLGETQYF. CDR3 in DNA: TGCGCCAGCAGCACCGTAGCGGTTTTGGGAGAGACCCAGTACTTC.